A selection of T cell receptor beta chains follows, all from one sample in a study of shared clonotypes between healthy human individuals. Method: immunoSEQ multiplex PCR; TCRdb's copy keeps in-frame clones and lacks some. The data show millions of clones, with over 85% seen just once and around 0.4% held by the top ten. The sample taken for sequencing was naive CD4+ T cells from PBMCs. These TCRs come from a man between 18 and 35 years old in good health. Some clones in this sample may be carry-over from other donors' samples. Both conserved end residues are part of each CDR3. Each record gives: clone size, D gene, J gene, V gene, CDR3 DNA, CDR3 protein. D genes are given only for firm matches. Only part of the rows carry a size: once, few, many, or a class if the clone is expanded.

NA	TRBD2	TRBJ2-1	TRBV2	TGTGCCAGCAGTGTGGGACAGGGGTGGCTAGCGGGAGGGCTCGGGGTTTACAATGAGCAGTTCTTC	CASSVGQGWLAGGLGVYNEQFF
NA	NA	TRBJ2-3	TRBV9	TGTGCCAGCAGCGTTTTAGATACGCAGTATTTT	CASSVLDTQYF
NA	NA	TRBJ2-1	TRBV11-2	TGTGCCAGCAGCTCCCCCCAGAACACAAATGAGCAGTTCTTC	CASSSPQNTNEQFF
NA	NA	TRBJ1-1	TRBV21-1	TGTGCCAGCAGCCGTAGGGGGGCCCCGGAGGGAGCTTTCTTT	CASSRRGAPEGAFF
NA	NA	TRBJ2-1	TRBV9	TGTGCCAGCAGCTCCCGCCGGGGAGTGGGGGAGGTCCACAATGAGCAGTTCTTC	CASSSRRGVGEVHNEQFF
NA	TRBD1	TRBJ2-5	TRBV5-4	TGTGCCAGCAGCCTCCCCGGGACAGGGAGAGAGACCCAGTACTTC	CASSLPGTGRETQYF
NA	NA	TRBJ2-2	TRBV28	TGTGCCAGCATTAGGACACAAGGTACCGGGGAGCTGTTTTTT	CASIRTQGTGELFF
NA	NA	TRBJ1-2	TRBV29-1	TGCAGCGTTGAAGAGTTGGAGGGGGTGAATGGCTACACCTTC	CSVEELEGVNGYTF
NA	NA	TRBJ2-5	TRBV18	TGTGCCAGCTCACCTGGGACACTAGGTGAAGAGACCCAGTACTTC	CASSPGTLGEETQYF
NA	NA	TRBJ1-1	TRBV6-5	TGTGCCAGCAGGACATTCGCGAGAGACACTGAAGCTTTCTTT	CASRTFARDTEAFF
NA	NA	TRBJ2-3	TRBV4-3	TGCGCCAGCAGCCGCGGGGCCGACAGTGGCACAGATACGCAGTATTTT	CASSRGADSGTDTQYF
NA	TRBD1	TRBJ2-2	TRBV19	TGTGCCAGTAGTTTCCCCGGGACAGGCGGCGGGGAGCTGTTTTTT	CASSFPGTGGGELFF
NA	NA	TRBJ2-2	TRBV10-1	TGCGCCAGCGGCCCGGGTTACCCGAGGCACGGGGAGCTGTTTTTT	CASGPGYPRHGELFF
NA	TRBD2	TRBJ2-1	TRBV7-3	TGTGCCAGCAGCTCCTCAGGGACTAGCGTGAATGAGCAGTTCTTC	CASSSSGTSVNEQFF
once	NA	TRBJ2-3	TRBV2	TGTGCCAGCTCCCCCCCTAGCCGTAGCACAGATACGCAGTATTTT	CASSPPSRSTDTQYF
NA	NA	TRBJ2-3	TRBV29-1	TGCAGCGTCCTGGGAAGGGTGACAGATACGCAGTATTTT	CSVLGRVTDTQYF
NA	TRBD1	TRBJ1-5	TRBV7-2	TGTGCCAGCAGCCCCCGGGACAGGGCCCAACAGCCCCAGCATTTT	CASSPRDRAQQPQHF
few	NA	TRBJ1-1	TRBV9	TGTGCCAGCAGCGTTTTCGGCAGTTTGAACACTGAAGCTTTCTTT	CASSVFGSLNTEAFF
NA	NA	TRBJ1-1	TRBV10-3	TGTGCCATCAGACTGACAGAGAACACTGAAGCTTTCTTT	CAIRLTENTEAFF
NA	NA	TRBJ2-7	TRBV5-1	TGCGCCAGCAGCCACCGGTCAGAAACCTACGAGCAGTACTTC	CASSHRSETYEQYF
NA	NA	TRBJ1-1	TRBV10-3	TGTGCCATCAGTGGGACAGCTTACACTGAAGCTTTCTTT	CAISGTAYTEAFF
NA	NA	TRBJ2-1	TRBV27	TGTGCCAGCAGTCAAACTAGCTTTTCCAATGAGCAGTTCTTC	CASSQTSFSNEQFF
NA	NA	TRBJ2-1	TRBV15	TGTGCCACCAGCAGACGGATTAGCGGAAGCAATGAGCAGTTCTTC	CATSRRISGSNEQFF
once	TRBD2	TRBJ2-7	TRBV18	TGTGCCAGCTCACCACCACTTGCGGGAGACTCCGAGCAGTACTTC	CASSPPLAGDSEQYF
NA	NA	TRBJ2-2	TRBV7-2	TGTGCCAGCAGCTTAGCGTGGTTTGGGGAGCTGTTTTTT	CASSLAWFGELFF
NA	NA	TRBJ2-1	TRBV10-3	TGTGCCATCAGGCAGGGGGAGGGCCTCTATGAGCAGTTCTTC	CAIRQGEGLYEQFF
NA	TRBD2	TRBJ2-2	TRBV27	TGTGCCAGCAGTTTTCGCGTGGCGGGAGGGGTCGGCAGCGGGGAGCTGTTTTTT	CASSFRVAGGVGSGELFF
few	TRBD1	TRBJ1-5	TRBV7-2	TGTGCCAGCAGCCAGTTCGGACAGGTCCGTGGACAGCCCCAGCATTTT	CASSQFGQVRGQPQHF
once	NA	TRBJ2-3	TRBV28	TGTGCCAGCAGCCTCAAGATTAGACAGATCGGTAGCACAGATACGCAGTATTTT	CASSLKIRQIGSTDTQYF
NA	NA	TRBJ2-1	TRBV5-4	TGTGCCAGCAGCTTGGACATAGTTTCCTACAATGAGCAGTTCTTC	CASSLDIVSYNEQFF
NA	NA	TRBJ2-7	TRBV5-1	TGCGCCAGCAGGCTGGGCGCCTACGAGCAGTACTTC	CASRLGAYEQYF
NA	NA	TRBJ2-7	TRBV4-3	TGCGCCAGCAGCCAATACCGGGACCCCTCGCTGGGCGAGCAGTACTTC	CASSQYRDPSLGEQYF
NA	TRBD1	TRBJ2-7	TRBV18	TGTGCCAGCTCAGGAACCGGGACAGGGAGGTACGAGCAGTACTTC	CASSGTGTGRYEQYF
NA	NA	TRBJ1-5	TRBV11-2	TGTGCCAGCAGCTTAAGGCGCAGGGATAGCAATCAGCCCCAGCATTTT	CASSLRRRDSNQPQHF
NA	NA	TRBJ2-5	TRBV5-1	TGCGCCAGCAGCTTGACCACAGGAGTAGAGACCCAGTACTTC	CASSLTTGVETQYF
NA	TRBD1	TRBJ1-2	TRBV5-1	TGCGCCAGCAGCTTAAGTCCGCAGGGGGCCAACTATGGCTACACCTTC	CASSLSPQGANYGYTF
once	NA	TRBJ1-5	TRBV28	TGTGCCACCCGAAGAACGGCCCCAGCCCAGCATTTT	CATRRTAPAQHF
NA	TRBD2	TRBJ2-7	TRBV30	TGTGCCTGGAGGGATCTAGCGGGAGGAGGCGAGCAGTACTTC	CAWRDLAGGGEQYF
NA	TRBD1	TRBJ1-3	TRBV19	TGTGCCAGTACACGAGGTGGGACAGTTCCCTCTGGAAACACCATATATTTT	CASTRGGTVPSGNTIYF
NA	TRBD1	TRBJ2-7	TRBV5-1	TGCGCCAGCAGCTTGGGAGGGACAGCGTCCTACGAGCAGTACTTC	CASSLGGTASYEQYF
NA	TRBD2	TRBJ2-1	TRBV27	TGTGCCAGCACCAAACCGGGACTAAACAATGAGCAGTTCTTC	CASTKPGLNNEQFF
NA	NA	TRBJ2-1	TRBV5-1	TGCGCCAGCAGCTTGGTTAGTGTGAGGTACAATGAGCAGTTCTTC	CASSLVSVRYNEQFF
few	NA	TRBJ1-4	TRBV19	TGTGCCTCCCAGCAGGGTGGAGAAAAACTGTTTTTT	CASQQGGEKLFF
once	TRBD1	TRBJ1-1	TRBV28	TGTGCCAGCAGTTTAACTCCCGGGACAGGGCCACGTGGGGGTGAAGCTTTCTTT	CASSLTPGTGPRGGEAFF
NA	NA	TRBJ2-4	TRBV7-2	TGTGCCAGCAGCTTAGGGTCTGTCCCGGGGTTAGCCAAAAACATTCAGTACTTC	CASSLGSVPGLAKNIQYF
NA	NA	TRBJ1-1	TRBV29-1	TGCAGCGTCAGGCCATTGAACACTGAAGCTTTCTTT	CSVRPLNTEAFF
NA	TRBD1	TRBJ2-5	TRBV7-2	TGTGCCAGCAGCCCCGACAGGGGGCGGATGGGAGAGACCCAGTACTTC	CASSPDRGRMGETQYF
NA	TRBD1	TRBJ1-1	TRBV2	TGTGCCAGCAGTGACCGGACAGGGTCCGTTGAAGCTTTCTTT	CASSDRTGSVEAFF